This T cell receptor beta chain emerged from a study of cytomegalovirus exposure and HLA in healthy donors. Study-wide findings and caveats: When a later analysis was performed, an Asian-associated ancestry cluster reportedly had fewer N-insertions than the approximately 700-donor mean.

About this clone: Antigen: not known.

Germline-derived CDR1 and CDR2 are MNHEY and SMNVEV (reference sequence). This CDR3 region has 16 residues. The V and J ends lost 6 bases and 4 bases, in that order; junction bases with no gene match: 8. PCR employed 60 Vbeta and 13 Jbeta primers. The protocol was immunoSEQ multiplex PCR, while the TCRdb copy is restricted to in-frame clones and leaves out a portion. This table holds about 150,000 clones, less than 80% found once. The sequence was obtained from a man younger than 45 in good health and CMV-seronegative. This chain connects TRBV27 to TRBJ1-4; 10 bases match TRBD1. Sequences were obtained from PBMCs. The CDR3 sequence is CASRRDRGFNNEKLFF. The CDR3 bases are TGTGCCAGCAGACGGGACAGGGGTTTCAATAATGAAAAACTGTTTTTT.